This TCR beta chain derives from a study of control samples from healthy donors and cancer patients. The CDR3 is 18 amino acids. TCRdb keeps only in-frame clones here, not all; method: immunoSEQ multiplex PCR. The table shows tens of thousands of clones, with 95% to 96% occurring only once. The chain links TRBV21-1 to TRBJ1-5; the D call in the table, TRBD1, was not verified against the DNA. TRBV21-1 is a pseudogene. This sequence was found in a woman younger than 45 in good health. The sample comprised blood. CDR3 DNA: TGTGCCAGCAGCAAAGCCCACGTTTGGACAGGCCACAATCAGCCCCAGCATTTT. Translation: CASSKAHVWTGHNQPQHF.